The 26 T cell receptor beta chains in this list originate from one sample, sequenced in a study of T cells after somatic rescue of genetic block. Repertoires were generated with immunoSEQ multiplex PCR, while TCRdb's copy carries only in-frame clones and drops some. The sample holds 68,000 or so clones; roughly 92% are singletons and the top ten take just under 3%. The sequencing input was peripheral blood mononuclear cells (PBMCs). The receptor set was obtained from a man aged 35 to 55.

The rearrangement links TRBV5-1 to TRBJ2-5; TRBD1 matches 9 bases. Germline lookup yields CDR1 SGHRS and CDR2 YFSETQ. After removal of 5 bases from V and 5 bases from J, the junction contained 4 bases not matched to a gene. This CDR3 spans 13 amino acids. This CDR3 reads CASRGQGGETQYF. The CDR3 nucleotides are TGCGCCAGCAGGGGACAGGGAGGCGAGACCCAGTACTTC. The whole variable domain, filled in from reference TRBV5-1 and TRBJ2-5, reads KAGVTQTPRYLIKTRGQQVTLSCSPISGHRSVSWYQQTPGQGLQFLFEYFSETQRNKGNFPGRFSGRQFSNSRSEMNVSTLELGDSALYLCASRGQGGETQYFGPGTRLLVL.

V usage is TRBV4-1 and J usage is TRBJ1-1; TRBD1 agrees at 7 bases. After removal of 1 base from V and 6 bases from J, the junction contained 8 bases not matched to a gene. The CDR3 length is 15 residues. The germline gives CDR1 MGHRA, CDR2 YSYEKL. CDR3 in DNA: TGCGCCAGCAGCCAAGGAGCGACAGGGCGGCCTGAAGCTTTCTTT. It encodes CASSQGATGRPEAFF.

CDR3 loop: CSVGGGMDNEQFF. The CDR3 DNA follows: TGCAGCGTTGGAGGGGGGATGGACAATGAGCAGTTCTTC. The chain employs TRBV29-1 and TRBJ2-1; the D gene could be TRBD1 or TRBD2 (6 bases each). Per germline, CDR1 SQVTM and CDR2 ANQGSEA. The CDR3 loop spans 13 amino acids. V lost 4 bases to trimming and J lost 5 bases, with 12 bases between them.

This chain links TRBV6-6 with TRBJ2-5; D is unclear. CDR1 is MNHNY, CDR2 SVGAGI, per germline (reference sequence). This CDR3 region has 13 residues. Trimming took 7 bases from V and 4 from J, leaving 13 bases between them. CDR3 bases: TGTGCCAGCACCTACCTGGGTGGAGAGACCCAGTACTTC. Its translation is CASTYLGGETQYF.

The chain has TRBV6-6 and TRBJ2-5; D gene uncertain. From germline, CDR1 is MNHNY and CDR2 SVGAGI (reference sequence). V lost 7 bases to trimming and J lost 5 bases, with 8 bases between them. The CDR3 consists of 11 residues. The CDR3 protein is CASTIGETQYF. CDR3 bases: TGTGCCAGCACCATCGGGGAGACCCAGTACTTC.

This chain links TRBV11-3 with TRBJ2-1, with TRBD2 matching 11 bases. The germline V gene encodes CDR1 SGHNT and CDR2 YENEEA. The CDR3 covers 15 residues. V lost 5 bases to trimming and J lost 9 bases; unmatched junction nucleotides: 9. The CDR3 protein is CASSPLSGGAGEQFF. The CDR3 nucleotides are TGTGCCAGCAGCCCCCTTAGCGGGGGGGCCGGTGAGCAGTTCTTC.

The J gene is TRBJ2-7, the V gene TRBV11-2; a possible D gene is TRBD2 (5 bases). Germline CDR1 reads SGHAT; CDR2 reads FQNNGV. Deletions cut 3 bases from V and 2 bases from J, with 11 bases between. CDR3 length equals 14 residues. In DNA, the CDR3 is TGTGCCAGCAGCTTTACGGCGGGCCCCTACGAGCAGTACTTC. It is translated as CASSFTAGPYEQYF. The variable domain in full, with the rest retrieved from reference TRBV11-2 and TRBJ2-7, is EAGVAQSPRYKIIEKRQSVAFWCNPISGHATLYWYQQILGQGPKLLIQFQNNGVVDDSQLPKDRFSAERLKGVDSTLKIQPAKLEDSAVYLCASSFTAGPYEQYFGPGTRLTVT.

This chain links TRBV6-1 with TRBJ2-1, with unresolved D. Trimming pared 2 bases from V and 3 bases from J, leaving 14 bases between. Germline V CDR1 and CDR2: MNHNS, SASEGT. The CDR3 loop spans 16 amino acids. The CDR3 DNA reads TGTGCCAGCAGTGAAATTGTCGCAGGAGACTACAATGAGCAGTTCTTC. It translates to CASSEIVAGDYNEQFF.

V is TRBV5-1 and J is TRBJ2-3; D may be TRBD1 (5 bases). The ends were cut back, 2 bases at V and 3 bases at J, with 16 bases in the middle. Germline V gene lookup returns CDR1 SGHRS and CDR2 YFSETQ. This CDR3 region has 16 residues. The CDR3 loop reads CASSFTGRPRTDTQYF. The CDR3 nucleotides read TGCGCCAGCAGCTTCACAGGTCGACCTCGGACAGATACGCAGTATTTT.

This clone was recorded a few times. The rearrangement joins TRBV29-1 to TRBJ1-1; TRBD1 matches at 8 bases. This CDR3 is 12 amino acids long. Germline loops: CDR1 SQVTM, CDR2 ANQGSEA. J lost 5 bases, V lost 5 bases, and 4 bases had no gene match. CDR3 nucleotides: TGCAGCGTTTTACAGGGGGGAACTGAAGCTTTCTTT. As protein: CSVLQGGTEAFF.

The chain is built from TRBV15 and TRBJ2-1; 7 bases match TRBD2. The CDR3 spans 16 residues. V lost 8 bases and J lost 4; bases outside the gene matches: 14. Germline CDR1 reads LNHNV; CDR2 reads YYDKDF (reference sequence). CDR3 protein: CATRGSDSGLYNEQFF. CDR3 sequence (DNA): TGTGCCACCCGGGGGAGTGATAGCGGGTTGTACAATGAGCAGTTCTTC.

A single count supports this clone. The V gene is TRBV28, the J gene TRBJ2-3; 7 bases agree with TRBD2. Germline assignment: CDR1 MDHEN and CDR2 SYDVKM. This CDR3 contains 15 residues. With V trimmed by 7 bases and J by 6 bases, 13 bases remained unmatched. The CDR3, as DNA: TGTGCCAGCAAAAAGGGAGGGTTCCCCCGCGATACGCAGTATTTT. Its translation: CASKKGGFPRDTQYF.

The rearrangement uses TRBV7-9 and TRBJ1-5, with D uncertain. The CDR3 is 16 amino acids. Germline lookup yields CDR1 SEHNR and CDR2 FQNEAQ (reference sequence). Trimming pared 5 bases from V and 3 bases from J, leaving 17 bases between. DNA of the CDR3: TGTGCCAGCAGCCCAATCTACTCAGGCTTCAATCAGCCCCAGCATTTT. Its translation: CASSPIYSGFNQPQHF.

The chain employs TRBV2 and TRBJ2-2; unclear D gene. The CDR3 is 12 amino acids. Germline V gene sequence: CDR1 SNHLY, CDR2 FYNNEI. Deletions cut 2 bases from V and 4 bases from J, with 2 bases between. The CDR3 coding sequence is TGTGCCAGCAGTGAAATCACCGGGGAGCTGTTTTTT. This codes for CASSEITGELFF.

This clone was observed once. The chain links TRBV5-4 to TRBJ1-6, with D maybe TRBD1 (6 bases). Trimming removed 1 base at V and 7 bases at J, with 12 bases between. Germline lookup yields CDR1 SGHNT and CDR2 YYREEE (reference sequence). The CDR3 is made up of 15 amino acids. CDR3 nucleotides: TGTGCCAGCAGCTTGAGGGGGACCCTCAATTCACCCCTCCACTTT. Amino acids: CASSLRGTLNSPLHF. Full variable domain (outside the CDR3, taken from reference TRBV5-4 and TRBJ1-6): ETGVTQSPTHLIKTRGQQVTLRCSSQSGHNTVSWYQQALGQGPQFIFQYYREEENGRGNFPPRFSGLQFPNYSSELNVNALELDDSALYLCASSLRGTLNSPLHFGNGTRLTVT.

This chain links TRBV5-5 with TRBJ1-5; no reliable D call. This CDR3 has 15 amino acids. Germline V gene data show CDR1 as SGHKS and CDR2 as YYEKEE (reference sequence). V shed 6 bases and J shed 0 bases, with 13 bases lying between them. This chain's CDR3 is CASTAAPNSNQPQHF. The CDR3 bases are TGTGCCAGCACCGCAGCGCCTAATAGCAATCAGCCCCAGCATTTT.

The rearrangement uses TRBV5-1 and TRBJ2-7; D unresolved. This CDR3 has 14 residues. The germline V gene encodes CDR1 SGHRS and CDR2 YFSETQ. V was shortened by 4 bases and J by 2 bases, with 13 bases between the two germline ends. CDR3 in DNA: TGCGCCAGCAGCACTCAACAACACCCCTACGAGCAGTACTTC. As protein: CASSTQQHPYEQYF.

This chain joins TRBV9 and TRBJ1-2; a weak D match, TRBD1 (5 bases). This CDR3 spans 13 amino acids. The V gene's germline CDR1 is SGDLS and CDR2 YYNGEE. Between the trimmed V and J ends, which lost 0 bases and 7 bases, there was a span of 10 bases. CDR3: CASSVGAGPGYTF. CDR3 sequence (DNA): TGTGCCAGCAGCGTAGGGGCAGGGCCTGGCTACACCTTC. Supplemented by reference TRBV9 and TRBJ1-2, the full variable domain reads DSGVTQTPKHLITATGQRVTLRCSPRSGDLSVYWYQQSLDQGLQFLIQYYNGEERAKGNILERFSAQQFPDLHSELNLSSLELGDSALYFCASSVGAGPGYTFGSGTRLTVV.

This sequence joins TRBV7-2 and TRBJ1-1, with a tentative D call TRBD1 (5 bases). The CDR3 consists of 14 residues. V shed 5 bases and J shed 6 bases, with 16 bases lying between them. The germline CDR1 and CDR2 sequences are SGHTA and FQGNSA. CDR3 protein: CASSQSPGVSEAFF. The DNA of the CDR3 is TGTGCCAGCAGCCAATCCCCGGGGGTCTCTGAAGCTTTCTTT. Using reference TRBV7-2 and TRBJ1-1 for the parts outside the CDR3, the full variable domain is GAGVSQSPSNKVTEKGKDVELRCDPISGHTALYWYRQSLGQGLEFLIYFQGNSAPDKSGLPSDRFSAERTGGSVSTLTIQRTQQEDSAVYLCASSQSPGVSEAFFGQGTRLTVV.

The CDR3: CASRGQLNTGELFF. CDR3 nucleotide sequence: TGTGCCAGCAGGGGACAGTTGAACACCGGGGAGCTGTTTTTT. This sequence joins TRBV6-6 and TRBJ2-2, with 7 bases fitting TRBD1. CDR1 and CDR2 from the germline V gene are MNHNY and SVGAGI (reference sequence). This CDR3 has 14 residues. V lost 6 bases, J lost 1 base, and 2 bases stayed unmatched.

The chain joins TRBV7-2 to TRBJ1-1; 9 nucleotides match TRBD1. The CDR3 totals 16 residues. Per the germline V gene, CDR1 is SGHTA and CDR2 is FQGNSA. V shed 5 bases, J shed 0 bases, and the junction held 7 bases outside the gene matches. The CDR3 DNA is TGTGCCAGCAGCGCCGGGACAGGGACTATGAACACTGAAGCTTTCTTT. Translation gives CASSAGTGTMNTEAFF.

V is TRBV6-1 and J is TRBJ2-3; 7 nucleotides align to TRBD2. Trimming removed 4 bases from V and 3 bases from J; junction bases left unmatched: 10. The germline V gene has CDR1 MNHNS and CDR2 SASEGT. This CDR3 is built from 16 residues. CDR3 amino acids: CASSVGGSTGTDTQYF. The CDR3 nucleotides read TGTGCCAGCAGTGTCGGGGGGTCGACGGGGACAGATACGCAGTATTTT.

The J gene is TRBJ2-7, the V gene TRBV11-2, with D unclear. V shed 5 bases and J shed 4 bases, with 6 bases lying between them. This CDR3 region has 11 residues. The germline V gene encodes CDR1 SGHAT and CDR2 FQNNGV. CDR3 amino acids: CASSLQYEQYF. CDR3 nucleotides: TGTGCCAGCAGCCTTCAGTACGAGCAGTACTTC.

This CDR3 reads CASSLSPSNTEAFF. In DNA, the CDR3 is TGTGCCAGCAGCTTAAGCCCTTCGAACACTGAAGCTTTCTTT. The rearrangement uses TRBV7-2 and TRBJ1-1, with D hard to call. Deletions cut 2 bases from V and 1 base from J, with 8 bases between. The CDR3 consists of 14 residues. Looked up from germline, CDR1 is SGHTA and CDR2 is FQGNSA.

This sequence joins TRBV5-4 and TRBJ2-6; D perhaps matches TRBD1 (6 bases). The CDR3 loop spans 16 amino acids. Trimming shortened V by 4 bases and J by 4 bases, and 15 bases separated the two germline ends. Germline V gives CDR1 SGHNT, CDR2 YYREEE (reference sequence). CDR3 coding DNA: TGTGCCAGCAGCAGCCCTTCAGGGGCCGGGGCCAACGTCCTGACTTTC. As protein: CASSSPSGAGANVLTF.

The gene calls are TRBV15 and TRBJ2-5, with TRBD2 matching 10 bases. The CDR3 covers 15 residues. V shed 4 bases and J 5 bases; nucleotides not matched to a gene: 7. Germline values: CDR1 LNHNV, CDR2 YYDKDF (reference sequence). The CDR3 is CATSTKREGLETQYF. CDR3 nucleotides: TGTGCCACCAGCACCAAGCGGGAGGGCCTGGAGACCCAGTACTTC.